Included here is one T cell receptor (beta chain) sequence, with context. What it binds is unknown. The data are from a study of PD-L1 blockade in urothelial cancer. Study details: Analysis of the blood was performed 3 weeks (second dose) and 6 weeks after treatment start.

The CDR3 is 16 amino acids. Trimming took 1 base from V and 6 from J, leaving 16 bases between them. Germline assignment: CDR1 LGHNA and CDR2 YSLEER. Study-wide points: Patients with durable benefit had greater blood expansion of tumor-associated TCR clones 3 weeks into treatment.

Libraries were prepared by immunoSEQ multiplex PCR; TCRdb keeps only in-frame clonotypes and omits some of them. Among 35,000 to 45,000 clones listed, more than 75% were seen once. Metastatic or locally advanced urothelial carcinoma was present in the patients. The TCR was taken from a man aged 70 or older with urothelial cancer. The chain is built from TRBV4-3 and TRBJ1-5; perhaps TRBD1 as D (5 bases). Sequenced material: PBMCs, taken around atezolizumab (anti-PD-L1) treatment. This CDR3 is CASSQVRQLGGQPQHF. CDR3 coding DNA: TGCGCCAGCAGCCAAGTTCGACAGTTAGGCGGTCAGCCCCAGCATTTT.